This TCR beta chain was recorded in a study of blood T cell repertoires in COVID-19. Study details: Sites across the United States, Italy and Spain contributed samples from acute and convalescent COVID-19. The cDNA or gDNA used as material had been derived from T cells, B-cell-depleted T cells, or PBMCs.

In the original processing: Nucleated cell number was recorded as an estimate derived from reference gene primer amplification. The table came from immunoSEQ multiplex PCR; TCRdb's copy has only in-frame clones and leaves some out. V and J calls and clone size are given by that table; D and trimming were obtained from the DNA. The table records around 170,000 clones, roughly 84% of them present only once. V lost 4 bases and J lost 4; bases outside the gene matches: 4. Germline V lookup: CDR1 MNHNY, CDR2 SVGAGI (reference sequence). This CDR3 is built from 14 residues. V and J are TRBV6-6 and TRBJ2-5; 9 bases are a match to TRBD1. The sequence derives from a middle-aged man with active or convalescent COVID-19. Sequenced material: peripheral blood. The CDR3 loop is CASSFPDRGETQYF. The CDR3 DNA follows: TGTGCCAGCAGTTTCCCGGACAGGGGAGAGACCCAGTACTTC.